The source of this TCR beta chain is a study of cytomegalovirus exposure and HLA in healthy donors. The PCR ran on 60 Vbeta and 13 Jbeta primers. The assay was immunoSEQ multiplex PCR, and TCRdb's table has in-frame clones only and misses some. The data hold roughly 140,000 clones, with approximately 84% observed a single time. This CDR3 has 16 residues. J lost 3 bases, V lost 1 base, and 4 bases had no gene match. Germline V gives CDR1 LGHNA, CDR2 YNFKEQ. The chain couples TRBV4-2 to TRBJ2-2; 8 nucleotides align to TRBD2. This TCR derives from a woman in her sixties or seventies in good health and CMV-seropositive. Sample: PBMCs. The CDR3, as DNA: TGTGCCAGCAGCCAAGCTCTGCGGGAGGACACCGGGGAGCTGTTTTTT. Translating gives CASSQALREDTGELFF.